Each of the 28 T cell receptor beta chains below was sequenced from the same sample in a study of vaccination and CD4 T cells after COVID-19. Treatment in this sample: approximately 10-day PBMC culture with coronavirus spike peptide pools or control peptides (ViraFEST assay). Their antigens are not known. Scientists ran DNA taken from cultured CD4+ T cells through the Oncomine TCR Beta short-read assay for sequencing. TCRdb ran MiXCR on the PCR reads and lists one entry per CDR3 protein. The profile covers around 25,000 distinct CDR3 sequences, with 67% appearing a single time and roughly 17% taken by the ten largest. The sequences come from CD4+ T cells from blood, cultured in vitro, collected after SARS-CoV-2 vaccination. The receptors shown here come from a human donor who received a COVID-19 vaccine.

This clonotype was picked up a small number of times. This sequence joins TRBV6-1 and TRBJ2-4, with 7 bases that match TRBD2. Germline CDR1 reads MNHNS; CDR2 reads SASEGT. This CDR3 spans 17 amino acids. V lost 4 bases and J lost 0; bases outside the gene matches: 9. CDR3 amino acids: CASSAGGGSLAKNIQYF. The CDR3 DNA follows: TGTGCCAGCAGTGCTGGGGGAGGGTCCCTAGCCAAAAACATTCAGTACTTC.

The V call is TRBV14, the J call TRBJ2-3; possibly TRBD2 for D (6 bases). V lost 4 bases to trimming and J lost 3 bases, with 11 bases between them. CDR3 length equals 14 residues. Germline CDR1 is SGHDN and CDR2 is FVKESK. The DNA of the CDR3 is TGTGCCAGCAGCCCTCTTGGGGGGACAGATACGCAGTATTTT. Its protein product is CASSPLGGTDTQYF.

The chain links TRBV20-1 to TRBJ2-3; 9 bases are shared with TRBD1. The V segment lost 6 bases and the J segment 0 bases; nucleotides outside the gene matches: 7. Per the germline V gene, CDR1 is DFQATT and CDR2 is SNEGSKA (reference sequence). The CDR3 runs 15 residues. The CDR3 sequence is CSAPDRGASTDTQYF. The CDR3 bases are TGCAGTGCCCCGGACAGGGGAGCGAGCACAGATACGCAGTATTTT.

The V call is TRBV20-1, the J call TRBJ1-1; D may be TRBD1 (6 bases). Germline V gene lookup returns CDR1 DFQATT and CDR2 SNEGSKA (reference sequence). Trimming stripped 3 bases from V and 4 bases from J, with 12 bases between. The CDR3 is 13 residues long. The CDR3 region is CSASQGRSTEAFF. The CDR3, as DNA: TGCAGTGCTAGCCAGGGGAGGAGCACTGAAGCTTTCTTT.

The V gene is TRBV7-9, the J gene TRBJ1-6, with TRBD1 identical over 9 bases. The CDR3 is 15 amino acids. The trim removed 4 bases at V and 4 bases at J, leaving 2 bases unmatched. Germline V gene sequence: CDR1 SEHNR, CDR2 FQNEAQ (reference sequence). CDR3 sequence reads: CASSYGQGYNSPLHF. Written as DNA, the CDR3 is TGTGCCAGCAGCTACGGACAGGGGTATAATTCACCCCTCCACTTT.

The rearrangement joins TRBV20-1 to TRBJ2-7; D unresolved. Germline V gives CDR1 DFQATT, CDR2 SNEGSKA (reference sequence). The V gene lost 6 bases and the J gene lost 5 bases, with 14 bases spanning the gap. The CDR3 loop spans 12 amino acids. The CDR3 protein is CSALKRSNEQYF. The CDR3 coding sequence is TGCAGTGCACTAAAGCGAAGTAACGAGCAGTACTTC.

The gene calls are TRBV27 and TRBJ2-7, with D tentatively TRBD1 (5 bases). Trimming took off 2 bases at V and 2 bases at J, with 10 bases between the two ends. Germline lookup yields CDR1 MNHEY and CDR2 SMNVEV (reference sequence). The CDR3 has 14 residues. The CDR3 sequence is CASSLGVGPYEQYF. CDR3 nucleotides: TGTGCCAGCAGTTTAGGCGTGGGGCCCTACGAGCAGTACTTC.

This clonotype was recorded once. The chain is built from TRBV2 and TRBJ2-3; no reliable D call. This CDR3 spans 14 amino acids. Germline V lookup: CDR1 SNHLY, CDR2 FYNNEI. Trimming removed 2 bases at V and 5 bases at J, with 11 bases between. The CDR3 nucleotides read TGTGCCAGCAGTGAATTCCTGCTTGTAGATACGCAGTATTTT. The encoded protein is CASSEFLLVDTQYF.

The chain uses TRBV20-1 and TRBJ2-5; no clear D. Germline values: CDR1 DFQATT, CDR2 SNEGSKA (reference sequence). V lost 1 base to trimming and J lost 5 bases, with 5 bases between them. The CDR3 length is 11 residues. CDR3 residues: CSARVGETQYF. The CDR3 DNA follows: TGCAGTGCTAGAGTGGGGGAGACCCAGTACTTC.

The chain links TRBV15 to TRBJ2-3, with 9 bases that match TRBD2. The germline gives CDR1 LNHNV, CDR2 YYDKDF (reference sequence). J gave up 2 bases and V 0 bases, and 9 bases lay outside the gene matches. The CDR3 consists of 18 residues. The CDR3 DNA reads as TGTGCCACCAGCAGAGATAATATGGCGGGGGGGATCACAGATACGCAGTATTTT. This encodes CATSRDNMAGGITDTQYF.

A few counts support this clonotype. This chain connects TRBV20-1 to TRBJ1-5, with TRBD1 matching over 7 bases. After removal of 0 bases from V and 2 bases from J, the junction contained 7 bases not matched to a gene. The CDR3 spans 16 residues. Germline loops: CDR1 DFQATT, CDR2 SNEGSKA (reference sequence). The CDR3 reads CSAREATGEGNQPQHF. Here the CDR3 DNA reads TGCAGTGCTAGAGAAGCAACAGGGGAGGGCAATCAGCCCCAGCATTTT.

CDR3 sequence reads: CATSRGRRGNLQNEQFF. The DNA of the CDR3 is TGTGCCACCAGCAGAGGTAGGCGTGGGAATTTACAGAATGAGCAGTTCTTC. The V and J genes are TRBV15 and TRBJ2-1; D gene ambiguous. This CDR3 is 17 amino acids long. Between the trimmed V and J ends, which lost 1 base and 7 bases, there was a span of 20 bases. The germline V gene has CDR1 LNHNV and CDR2 YYDKDF (reference sequence).

V and J are TRBV6-1 and TRBJ2-5; 7 positions agree with TRBD1. Unmatched junction bases numbered 9, after V lost 6 bases and J lost 2 bases. The CDR3 totals 15 residues. Germline assignment: CDR1 MNHNS and CDR2 SASEGT. The CDR3 here is CASRPMAGGQETQYF. DNA for the CDR3: TGTGCCAGCAGACCAATGGCAGGGGGTCAAGAGACCCAGTACTTC.

V gene TRBV30 combines with J gene TRBJ2-7; TRBD1 aligns across 10 bases. CDR1 GTSNPN and CDR2 SVGIG come from the germline V gene (reference sequence). The V gene end was trimmed by 2 bases and the J gene end by 6 bases; junction bases not matched to a gene: 4. This CDR3 has 13 amino acids. CDR3 sequence: CAWSRQGAGEQYF. DNA for the CDR3: TGTGCCTGGAGTCGACAGGGGGCGGGCGAGCAGTACTTC. Drawing the rest from reference TRBV30 and TRBJ2-7, the complete variable domain is SQTIHQWPATLVQPVGSPLSLECTVEGTSNPNLYWYRQAAGRGLQLLFYSVGIGQISSEVPQNLSASRPQDRQFILSSKKLLLSDSGFYLCAWSRQGAGEQYFGPGTRLTVT.

The genes are TRBV6-4 and TRBJ2-1; TRBD1 matches 10 bases. Looked up from germline, CDR1 is MRHNA and CDR2 is SNTAGT. The CDR3 has 15 amino acids. After removal of 4 bases from V and 2 bases from J, the junction contained 2 bases not matched to a gene. The CDR3 protein is CASSGGQGPYNEQFF. DNA of the CDR3: TGTGCCAGCAGTGGGGGACAGGGGCCCTACAATGAGCAGTTCTTC.

This clonotype came up a few times. This chain joins TRBV7-2 and TRBJ2-3; 9 bases fit TRBD1. The germline V gene has CDR1 SGHTA and CDR2 FQGNSA. J was trimmed by 0 bases and V by 5 bases; bases with no gene match: 3. There are 15 residues in the CDR3. CDR3 sequence reads: CASSRDRDSTDTQYF. The CDR3 coding sequence is TGTGCCAGCAGCCGGGACAGGGATAGCACAGATACGCAGTATTTT.

The sample holds a few counts of this clonotype. V and J are TRBV30 and TRBJ1-5, with 9 bases identical to TRBD1. The CDR3 length is 17 residues. Per germline, CDR1 GTSNPN and CDR2 SVGIG (reference sequence). V lost 2 bases, J lost 3 bases, and 11 bases stayed unmatched. The CDR3 DNA reads TGTGCCTGGAGTCGGCAACGGGACAGGGAAATCAATCAGCCCCAGCATTTT. Translation gives CAWSRQRDREINQPQHF.

Relative to its sample, this clonotype is medium-sized. The gene calls are TRBV19 and TRBJ1-1; no definite D call. V was clipped by 1 base and J by 3 bases, with 9 bases between them. Germline values: CDR1 LNHDA, CDR2 SQIVND (reference sequence). This CDR3 comprises 14 residues. CDR3 coding DNA: TGTGCCAGTAGTATAGGTTCCAGAGACACTGAAGCTTTCTTT. This encodes CASSIGSRDTEAFF.

This clonotype was seen a single time. This chain uses TRBV20-1 with TRBJ2-3; 10 nucleotides match TRBD2. CDR3 length: 16 amino acids. The V segment lost 6 bases and the J segment 2 bases; nucleotides outside the gene matches: 11. The germline V gene has CDR1 DFQATT and CDR2 SNEGSKA (reference sequence). The CDR3 DNA reads TGCAGTGCCAAATTGCCTAGCGGGGGAACCACAGATACGCAGTATTTT. It codes for CSAKLPSGGTTDTQYF.

CDR3 DNA: TGTGCCAGCAGCCCATGGGCGAACCTAAGGGGCGAAGCTTTCTTT. Its translation: CASSPWANLRGEAFF. The gene calls are TRBV11-2 and TRBJ1-1; weak D call: TRBD1 (5 bases). Per germline, CDR1 SGHAT and CDR2 FQNNGV. CDR3 length equals 15 residues. The V end was cut by 5 bases, the J end by 8 bases, with 21 bases between.

CDR3 sequence: CASSRGLTDTQYF. As DNA, the CDR3 is TGTGCCAGCAGCCGCGGACTCACAGATACGCAGTATTTT. The chain combines TRBV7-8 with TRBJ2-3; D possibly corresponds to TRBD2 (5 bases). Trimming took 5 bases from V and 2 from J, leaving 8 bases between them. This CDR3 contains 13 residues. Germline lookup yields CDR1 SGHVS and CDR2 FQNEAQ.

The genes are TRBV12-5 and TRBJ1-2, with TRBD1 matching 8 bases. Germline V CDR1 and CDR2: LGHNT, FRNRAP. The CDR3 is made up of 18 amino acids. V lost 2 bases and J lost 4; bases outside the gene matches: 15. The CDR3 sequence is CASGLKHETFRGLYGYTF. CDR3 nucleotide sequence: TGTGCTAGTGGTTTGAAACACGAAACTTTCAGGGGGCTCTATGGCTACACCTTC.

This clonotype was counted between two and nine times. The CDR3 sequence is CASSLQENTEAFF. CDR3 coding DNA: TGTGCCAGCAGTCTACAGGAGAACACTGAAGCTTTCTTT. The rearrangement joins TRBV27 to TRBJ1-1, with D possibly being TRBD1 (5 bases). The V gene's germline CDR1 is MNHEY and CDR2 SMNVEV (reference sequence). This CDR3 region has 13 residues. The V end was cut by 5 bases, the J end by 1 base, with 8 bases between.

This clonotype was seen more than once but under ten times. The chain recombines TRBV7-8 with TRBJ2-3, with 11 bases aligning to TRBD2. In germline, CDR1 is SGHVS, CDR2 FQNEAQ. V was pared by 5 bases and J by 5 bases, with 9 bases of the junction left unmatched. The CDR3 length is 16 residues. The CDR3 loop is CASSLSRLAGGDTQYF. As DNA, the CDR3 is TGTGCCAGCAGCCTGTCGCGTCTAGCGGGGGGAGATACGCAGTATTTT. Combining the CDR3 with reference TRBV7-8 and TRBJ2-3 gives the whole variable domain GAGVSQSPRYKVAKRGQDVALRCDPISGHVSLFWYQQALGQGPEFLTYFQNEAQLDKSGLPSDRFFAERPEGSVSTLKIQRTQQEDSAVYLCASSLSRLAGGDTQYFGPGTRLTVL.

The rearrangement joins TRBV2 to TRBJ2-3; D assignment may be TRBD1 or TRBD2 (5 bases each). CDR3 length: 14 amino acids. Trimming stripped 2 bases from V and 3 bases from J, with 9 bases between. The germline gives CDR1 SNHLY, CDR2 FYNNEI. The CDR3 protein is CASSEFGGTDTQYF. The CDR3 coding sequence is TGTGCCAGCAGTGAATTTGGGGGAACAGATACGCAGTATTTT.

V and J are TRBV2 and TRBJ2-1; 11 bases are a match to TRBD2. This CDR3 has 15 amino acids. CDR1 is SNHLY, CDR2 FYNNEI, per germline. V gave up 6 bases and J gave up 6 bases; unmatched junction bases: 7. CDR3 sequence: CASSLLAGVSNEQFF. The CDR3 nucleotides are TGTGCCAGCAGCTTACTAGCGGGGGTATCCAATGAGCAGTTCTTC.

The chain joins TRBV6-5 to TRBJ1-1; D might be TRBD1 (5 bases). There are 15 residues in the CDR3. Trimming shortened V by 2 bases and J by 2 bases, and 12 bases separated the two germline ends. Looked up from germline, CDR1 is MNHEY and CDR2 is SVGAGI. CDR3 sequence: CASSYPGTLNTEAFF. Written as DNA, the CDR3 is TGTGCCAGCAGTTACCCCGGGACGCTCAACACTGAAGCTTTCTTT.

This clonotype was recorded only once. The rearrangement uses TRBV6-1 and TRBJ1-2; D might be TRBD1 (5 bases). The CDR3 is 14 residues long. The germline V gene has CDR1 MNHNS and CDR2 SASEGT. V dropped 5 bases and J dropped 8 bases, with 18 bases sitting between them. As DNA, the CDR3 is TGTGCCAGCAGTAACCAAGACAGACCTGGCGGCTACACCTTC. This sequence encodes CASSNQDRPGGYTF.